The T cell receptor beta chain described here comes from a study of blood T cells in healthy people across ages. With respect to this clonotype: Its antigen is still unknown.

Trimming at V came to 4 bases and at J to 0 bases, leaving 9 bases not matched to a gene. The CDR3 is made up of 18 amino acids. CDR1 LGHNA and CDR2 YNFKEQ come from the germline V gene. The authors ran a second PCR of 7 to 11 cycles using a sample-barcoded 5' primer and a J-beta primer mix. One entry per CDR3 protein results from TCRdb running MiXCR on the 5' RACE reads. Counted here are 650,000 or so distinct CDR3 sequences, 40% to 65% occurring once; the ten biggest clones make up about 14%. Findings of the study overall: CMV status of donors was unknown, possibly confounding expanded clonotype changes. The long-lived group displayed more naive CD4+ cells, plus higher diversity, than the aged donors did.

This receptor was taken from a woman aged 80 or older in good health. Sequencing was done on a sample of blood. J is TRBJ1-5 and V is TRBV4-2; 10 bases match TRBD1. This chain's CDR3 is CASSRSGTGVISNQPQHF. CDR3 nucleotide sequence: TGTGCCAGCAGCCGATCCGGGACAGGGGTCATTAGCAATCAGCCCCAGCATTTT.